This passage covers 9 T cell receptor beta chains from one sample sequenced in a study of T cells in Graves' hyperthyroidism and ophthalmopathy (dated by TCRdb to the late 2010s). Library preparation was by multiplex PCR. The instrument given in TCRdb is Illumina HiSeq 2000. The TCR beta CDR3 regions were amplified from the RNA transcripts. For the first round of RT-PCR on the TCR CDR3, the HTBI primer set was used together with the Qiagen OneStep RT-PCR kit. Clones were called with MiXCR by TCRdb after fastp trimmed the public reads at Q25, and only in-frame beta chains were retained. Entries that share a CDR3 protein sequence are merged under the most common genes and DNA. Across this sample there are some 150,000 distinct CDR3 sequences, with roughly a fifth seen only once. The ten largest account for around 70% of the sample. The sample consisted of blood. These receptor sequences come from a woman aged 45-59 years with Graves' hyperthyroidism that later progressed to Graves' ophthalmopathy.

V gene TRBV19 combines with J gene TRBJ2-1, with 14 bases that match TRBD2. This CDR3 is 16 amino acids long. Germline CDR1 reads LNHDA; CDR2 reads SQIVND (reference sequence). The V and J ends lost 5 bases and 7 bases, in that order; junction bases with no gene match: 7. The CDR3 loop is CASSSRTSGRINEQFF. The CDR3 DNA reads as TGTGCCAGTAGTTCCCGGACTAGCGGGAGGATAAATGAGCAGTTCTTC.

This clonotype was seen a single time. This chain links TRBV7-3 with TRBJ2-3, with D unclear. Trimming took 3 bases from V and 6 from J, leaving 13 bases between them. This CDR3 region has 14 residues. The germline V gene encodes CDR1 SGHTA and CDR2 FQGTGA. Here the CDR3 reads CASSFDATRDTQYF. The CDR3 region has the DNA TGTGCCAGCAGCTTTGATGCGACGCGGGATACGCAGTATTTT.

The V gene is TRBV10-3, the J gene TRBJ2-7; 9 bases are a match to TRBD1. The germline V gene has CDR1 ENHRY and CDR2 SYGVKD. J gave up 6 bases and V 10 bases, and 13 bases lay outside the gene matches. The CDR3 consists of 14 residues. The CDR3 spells CATQTPRTGAEQYF. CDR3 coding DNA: TGTGCCACTCAGACCCCCCGGACAGGGGCCGAGCAGTACTTC.

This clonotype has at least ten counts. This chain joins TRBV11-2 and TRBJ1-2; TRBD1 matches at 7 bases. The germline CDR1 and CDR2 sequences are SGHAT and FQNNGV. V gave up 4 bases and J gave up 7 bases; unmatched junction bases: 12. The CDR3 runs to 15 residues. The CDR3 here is CASSSFRGSGRGYTF. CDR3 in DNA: TGTGCCAGCAGCTCCTTCAGGGGGAGCGGGCGTGGCTACACCTTC.

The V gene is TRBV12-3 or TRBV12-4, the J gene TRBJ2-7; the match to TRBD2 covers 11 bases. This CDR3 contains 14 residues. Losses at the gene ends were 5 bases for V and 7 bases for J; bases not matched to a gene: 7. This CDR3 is CASSPTSGRGEQYF. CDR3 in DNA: TGTGCCAGCAGTCCAACTAGCGGGAGAGGTGAGCAGTACTTC.

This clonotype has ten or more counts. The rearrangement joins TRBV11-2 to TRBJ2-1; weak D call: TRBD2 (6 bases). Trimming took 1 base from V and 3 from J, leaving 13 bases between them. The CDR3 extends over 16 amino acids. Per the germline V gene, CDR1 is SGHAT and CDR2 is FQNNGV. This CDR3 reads CASSLVIRGDYNEQFF. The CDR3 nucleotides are TGTGCCAGCAGCTTAGTCATACGCGGGGACTACAATGAGCAGTTCTTC.

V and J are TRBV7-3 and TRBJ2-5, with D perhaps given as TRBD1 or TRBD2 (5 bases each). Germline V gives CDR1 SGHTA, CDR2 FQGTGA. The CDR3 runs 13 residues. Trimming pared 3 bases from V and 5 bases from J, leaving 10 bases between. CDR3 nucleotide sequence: TGTGCCAGCAGCTTTGGGGGTTCGGAGACCCAGTACTTC. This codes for CASSFGGSETQYF.

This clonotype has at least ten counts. CDR3 loop: CASSLRRDNQPQHF. CDR3 coding DNA: TGTGCCAGCTCCCTGCGCAGGGACAATCAGCCCCAGCATTTT. V and J are TRBV18 and TRBJ1-5; D might be TRBD1 (5 bases). This CDR3 is built from 14 residues. Trimming shortened V by 6 bases and J by 3 bases, and 12 bases separated the two germline ends. Germline loops: CDR1 KGHSH, CDR2 LQKENI.

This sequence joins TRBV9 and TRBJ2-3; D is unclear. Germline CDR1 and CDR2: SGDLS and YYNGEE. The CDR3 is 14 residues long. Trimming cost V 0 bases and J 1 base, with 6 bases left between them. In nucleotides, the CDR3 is TGTGCCAGCAGCGTAGTTGCGGGCACAGATACGCAGTATTTT. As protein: CASSVVAGTDTQYF.